What follows are 20 T cell receptor beta chains derived from one specimen sequenced in a study of radiation and T cells in renal cell carcinoma. Using immunoSEQ multiplex PCR, the repertoire was profiled, and TCRdb retains in-frame clones only, with some absent. This repertoire shows around 160,000 clones, about 87% found once; its top ten account for over 3.5%. The time point was: baseline pretreatment blood. Noted treatment: 15 Gy SBRT to primary tumor, nephrectomy 4 weeks later. The sample here was blood, taken from a patient whose treatment included radiotherapy and nephrectomy. The source is a woman in her 70s with renal cell carcinoma.

As DNA, the CDR3 is TGCGCCAGCAGAGGATTATCTGGAAACACCATATATTTT. Protein sequence: CASRGLSGNTIYF. The rearrangement joins TRBV5-1 to TRBJ1-3; D ambiguous. V dropped 5 bases and J dropped 1 base, with 7 bases sitting between them. CDR1 and CDR2 (germline): SGHRS, YFSETQ. The CDR3 runs to 13 residues.

J is TRBJ1-3 and V is TRBV19; possible D gene TRBD1, 5 bases. The CDR3 covers 14 residues. Trimming took off 5 bases at V and 0 bases at J, with 8 bases between the two ends. Germline CDR1 reads LNHDA; CDR2 reads SQIVND (reference sequence). The CDR3 region has the DNA TGTGCCAGTAGTGGGGACGGCTCTGGAAACACCATATATTTT. Translating gives CASSGDGSGNTIYF.

The CDR3, as DNA: TGTGCCAGCAGCTATAGCAACAGGGTCGGCTACACCTTC. This gives the protein CASSYSNRVGYTF. The V and J genes are TRBV5-6 and TRBJ1-2; D is possibly TRBD1 (6 bases). Germline loops: CDR1 SGHDT, CDR2 YYEEEE. Trimming took 3 bases from V and 8 from J, leaving 14 bases between them. The CDR3 loop spans 13 amino acids.

The rearrangement uses TRBV6-1 and TRBJ2-7, with D possibly matching TRBD2 (6 bases). The CDR3 is 13 residues long. CDR1 and CDR2 (germline): MNHNS, SASEGT. Trimming cost V 11 bases and J 3 bases, with 17 bases left between them. CDR3 amino acids: CAADSGLIYEQYF. CDR3 DNA: TGTGCCGCTGACTCGGGACTGATCTACGAGCAGTACTTC.

CDR3 coding DNA: TGTGCCAGCAGCTTTACTCTCTCCTACAATGAGCAGTTCTTC. Its protein is CASSFTLSYNEQFF. The chain links TRBV7-9 to TRBJ2-1; no clear D gene. The CDR3 length is 14 residues. The V and J ends lost 3 bases and 0 bases respectively, with 6 bases between them. The germline V gene encodes CDR1 SEHNR and CDR2 FQNEAQ (reference sequence).

The chain carries TRBV5-4 and TRBJ1-2, with a weak D call TRBD1 (5 bases). V lost 4 bases and J lost 0, with 16 bases in between. Germline V lookup: CDR1 SGHNT, CDR2 YYREEE (reference sequence). The CDR3 contains 16 residues. This CDR3 is CASSTLGGGANYGYTF. CDR3 DNA: TGTGCCAGCAGCACCCTTGGGGGGGGAGCTAACTATGGCTACACCTTC.

A single count supports this clone. The genes are TRBV6-6 and TRBJ2-4; D is possibly TRBD1 (6 bases). The CDR3 loop spans 16 amino acids. CDR1 and CDR2 (germline): MNHNY, SVGAGI (reference sequence). Trimming pared 6 bases from V and 0 bases from J, leaving 15 bases between. The CDR3 coding sequence is TGTGCCAGCAGCCAACCCGGGGACATAGCCAAAAACATTCAGTACTTC. Translated: CASSQPGDIAKNIQYF.

This clone was detected once. In DNA, the CDR3 is TGTGCCAGCAGCCTGAGCGGGACTAGCGTCTACAATGAGCAGTTCTTC. Its protein is CASSLSGTSVYNEQFF. The gene calls are TRBV5-4 and TRBJ2-1; 10 positions agree with TRBD2. J lost 3 bases, V lost 4 bases, and 7 bases had no gene match. The length of the CDR3 is 16 residues. Germline V gene sequence: CDR1 SGHNT, CDR2 YYREEE (reference sequence). Full variable domain (rest looked up from reference TRBV5-4 and TRBJ2-1): ETGVTQSPTHLIKTRGQQVTLRCSSQSGHNTVSWYQQALGQGPQFIFQYYREEENGRGNFPPRFSGLQFPNYSSELNVNALELDDSALYLCASSLSGTSVYNEQFFGPGTRLTVL.

The chain couples TRBV5-1 to TRBJ1-2; D may be TRBD1 (6 bases). Trimming stripped 0 bases from V and 6 bases from J, with 15 bases between. The CDR3 has 15 amino acids. The germline V gene has CDR1 SGHRS and CDR2 YFSETQ. The CDR3 DNA sequence: TGCGCCAGCAGCTTGGGACAGGTATTGGGCGATGGCTACACCTTC. Protein sequence: CASSLGQVLGDGYTF. Together with reference TRBV5-1 and TRBJ1-2, the CDR3 gives the full variable domain: KAGVTQTPRYLIKTRGQQVTLSCSPISGHRSVSWYQQTPGQGLQFLFEYFSETQRNKGNFPGRFSGRQFSNSRSEMNVSTLELGDSALYLCASSLGQVLGDGYTFGSGTRLTVV.

This rearrangement joins TRBV5-4 to TRBJ2-3; D gene uncertain. The CDR3 is 14 residues long. The V and J ends lost 4 bases and 2 bases respectively, with 11 bases between them. Germline-derived CDR1 and CDR2 are SGHNT and YYREEE (reference sequence). The CDR3 coding sequence is TGTGCCAGCAGCGCCCTGCGGAACACAGATACGCAGTATTTT. It specifies CASSALRNTDTQYF.

This clone has a single count. The chain has TRBV6-5 and TRBJ1-1, with D unresolved. The V end was cut by 2 bases, the J end by 0 bases, with 10 bases between. The CDR3 runs to 15 residues. Germline V gene data show CDR1 as MNHEY and CDR2 as SVGAGI. The CDR3, as DNA: TGTGCCAGCAGTTACAGGACGGCCATGAACACTGAAGCTTTCTTT. It translates to CASSYRTAMNTEAFF.

This clone was observed once. The chain couples TRBV7-6 to TRBJ2-5, with TRBD2 identical over 9 bases. The CDR3 extends over 16 amino acids. Germline CDR1 reads SGHVS; CDR2 reads FNYEAQ. J lost 5 bases, V lost 5 bases, and 12 bases had no gene match. CDR3 protein: CASSLGAGGAGETQYF. CDR3 in DNA: TGTGCCAGCAGCCTTGGAGCGGGGGGTGCGGGTGAGACCCAGTACTTC.

The V gene is TRBV28, the J gene TRBJ1-2; a possible D gene is TRBD1 (6 bases). Germline assignment: CDR1 MDHEN and CDR2 SYDVKM. The CDR3 loop spans 16 amino acids. V was cut by 5 bases and J by 3 bases, with 19 bases left in between. CDR3 residues: CASSPGEGGGDYGYTF. The CDR3 DNA reads TGTGCCAGCAGTCCTGGTGAGGGGGGAGGGGACTATGGCTACACCTTC.

The rearrangement joins TRBV6-6 to TRBJ1-5; 7 nucleotides agree with TRBD1. The J segment lost 7 bases and the V segment lost 7 bases, leaving 10 bases of the junction unmatched. CDR3 size: 14 residues. Per the germline V gene, CDR1 is MNHNY and CDR2 is SVGAGI (reference sequence). CDR3 region: CASTWRDRDQPQHF. In nucleotides, the CDR3 is TGTGCCAGCACCTGGAGAGACAGGGACCAGCCCCAGCATTTT.

The chain uses TRBV19 and TRBJ2-2; 9 bases align to TRBD2. CDR1 is LNHDA and CDR2 is SQIVND in the germline V gene (reference sequence). The CDR3 consists of 16 residues. V was pared by 6 bases and J by 4 bases, with 9 bases of the junction left unmatched. CDR3 sequence (DNA): TGTGCCAGTAGCTTACATAGCGGGGGAGCCACCGGGGAGCTGTTTTTT. It codes for CASSLHSGGATGELFF.

V and J are TRBV20-1 and TRBJ2-3; D is uncertain. The ends were cut back, 8 bases at V and 0 bases at J, with 6 bases in the middle. The CDR3 is 11 residues long. In germline, CDR1 is DFQATT, CDR2 SNEGSKA (reference sequence). This CDR3 is CSPQSTDTQYF. Here the CDR3 DNA reads TGCAGTCCCCAGAGCACAGATACGCAGTATTTT.

The J gene is TRBJ2-7, the V gene TRBV27; D is undetermined. Germline-derived CDR1 and CDR2 are MNHEY and SMNVEV (reference sequence). This CDR3 is 14 amino acids long. Trimming pared 5 bases from V and 3 bases from J, leaving 14 bases between. The CDR3 bases are TGTGCCAGCAGTCCCGCGTTGACTGGCTACGAGCAGTACTTC. It encodes CASSPALTGYEQYF.

This sequence joins TRBV7-9 and TRBJ1-1, with D hard to call. This CDR3 has 10 amino acids. CDR1 and CDR2 (germline): SEHNR, FQNEAQ (reference sequence). The V and J ends lost 5 bases and 7 bases respectively, with 5 bases between them. The CDR3 DNA reads TGTGCCAGCAGCCTGGTTGAAGCTTTCTTT. Protein: CASSLVEAFF.

The chain couples TRBV5-4 to TRBJ2-7, with 10 bases aligning to TRBD2. Germline V gives CDR1 SGHNT, CDR2 YYREEE (reference sequence). The V gene end was trimmed by 0 bases and the J gene end by 2 bases; junction bases not matched to a gene: 5. The CDR3 totals 16 residues. The CDR3 is CASSLAASGRPYEQYF. Here the CDR3 DNA reads TGTGCCAGCAGCTTGGCAGCTAGCGGGAGACCCTACGAGCAGTACTTC.

The chain joins TRBV10-3 to TRBJ1-3; no clear D gene. CDR3 size: 13 residues. V lost 2 bases and J 1 base, leaving 3 bases between the germline ends. Germline V CDR1 and CDR2: ENHRY, SYGVKD. CDR3 bases: TGTGCCATCAGTGAGGAATCTGGAAACACCATATATTTT. It codes for CAISEESGNTIYF.